This T cell receptor beta chain was identified during a study of T cells in Graves' hyperthyroidism and ophthalmopathy. Findings and caveats of the study: Model predictions of ophthalmopathy came a median roughly 6.4 months before onset.

Using RNA transcripts as the source, TCR beta CDR3 regions were amplified. During a first-round RT-PCR of the TCR CDR3, the HTBI primer set was used. One entry per CDR3 protein results from TCRdb running MiXCR on the multiplex PCR reads. The repertoire holds roughly 580,000 distinct CDR3 sequences, with about 15% as singletons. This clonotype occurred many times. Its matching antigen is unknown. The ends were cut back, 0 bases at V and 7 bases at J, with 7 bases in the middle. CDR3 size: 13 residues. In germline, CDR1 is SGHAT, CDR2 FQNNGV. The V call is TRBV11-2, the J call TRBJ1-5; D call uncertain. This clonotype was obtained from a woman in her twenties or thirties with Graves' hyperthyroidism that later progressed to Graves' ophthalmopathy. The material sequenced was blood. The DNA for the CDR3 is TGTGCCAGCAGCTTAGATCGAGCCCAGCCCCAGCATTTT. This translates into CASSLDRAQPQHF.